The subject of this entry is one TCR beta chain. The data stem from a study of response to subunit inactivated influenza vaccine. The CDR3 length is 16 residues. J gave up 5 bases and V 4 bases, and 15 bases lay outside the gene matches. The germline V gene has CDR1 DFQATT and CDR2 SNEGSKA (reference sequence). TCRdb re-called the RT-PCR reads through MiXCR, storing one row per CDR3 protein. This table has approximately 500,000 distinct CDR3 sequences, roughly 25% appearing once. This sample also belongs to another study, concerning T cells expressing NK-cell markers. From that second work: UMIs accompanied the 5'RACE template switching by which TCR beta cDNA was made. Sorted CD3+CD56-NKG2C+, CD3+CD56+NKG2C- and CD3+CD56+NKG2C+ T cells were the source of the TCR beta repertoires. HCMV seropositivity marked seven of the eight sequenced donors; one was seronegative. The CD3+CD56-NKG2C+ fraction of a handful of donors was likewise dominated by these clonotypes.

The source was CD4+ T cells sorted from PBMCs, collected less than 13 days after vaccination. This TCR was sampled from a man aged 50-60 years who received an inactivated influenza vaccine. The chain uses TRBV20-1 and TRBJ2-5; the match to TRBD2 covers 8 bases. The chain's CDR3 is CSAITHDTSGLETQYF. CDR3 DNA sequence: TGCAGTGCTATCACCCACGATACTAGCGGCCTGGAGACCCAGTACTTC.